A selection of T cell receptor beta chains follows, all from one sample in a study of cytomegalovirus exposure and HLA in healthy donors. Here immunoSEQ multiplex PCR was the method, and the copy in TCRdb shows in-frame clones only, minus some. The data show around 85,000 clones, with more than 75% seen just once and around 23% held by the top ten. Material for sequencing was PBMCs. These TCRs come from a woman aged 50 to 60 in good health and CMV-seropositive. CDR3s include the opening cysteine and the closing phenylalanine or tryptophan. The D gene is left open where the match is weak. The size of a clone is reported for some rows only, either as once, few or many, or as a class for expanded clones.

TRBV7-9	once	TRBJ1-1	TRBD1	TGTGCCAGCAGCCCACCCGGCTCGACAGGGTCGAACACTGAAGCTTTCTTT	CASSPPGSTGSNTEAFF
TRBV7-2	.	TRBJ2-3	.	TGTGCCAGCAGCTTGACTCGGCTTAGCACAGATACGCAGTATTTT	CASSLTRLSTDTQYF
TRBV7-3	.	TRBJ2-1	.	TGTGCCAGCAGCTCAGGGCGGGCGTCGGGGGTTTTCTTC	CASSSGRASGVFF
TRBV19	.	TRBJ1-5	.	TGTGCCAGTAGTAGTGGAGCAGGGATCACAGTCTATAGCAATCAGCCCCAGCATTTT	CASSSGAGITVYSNQPQHF
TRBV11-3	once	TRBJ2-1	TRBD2	TGTGCCAGCAGCTTAGATCCGGTTAGCGGGAGGTATGAGCAGTTCTTC	CASSLDPVSGRYEQFF
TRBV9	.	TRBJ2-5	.	TGTGCCAGCAGCGCCGGGAGTGAGACCCAGTACTTC	CASSAGSETQYF
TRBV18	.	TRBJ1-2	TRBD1	TGTGCCAGCTCACCTTCGGACAGGGAGGGCTATGGCTACACCTTC	CASSPSDREGYGYTF
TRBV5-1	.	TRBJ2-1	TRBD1	TGCGCCAGCAGCTGGGACAGGGTTAATGAGCAGTTCTTC	CASSWDRVNEQFF
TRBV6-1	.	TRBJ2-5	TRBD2	TGTGCCAGCAGTCGACTAGCGGGAATAGAGACCCAGTACTTC	CASSRLAGIETQYF
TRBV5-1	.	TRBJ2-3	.	TGCGCCAGCAGCTTAATCCTAGGGGTAGCGGCTAGCACAGATACGCAGTATTTT	CASSLILGVAASTDTQYF
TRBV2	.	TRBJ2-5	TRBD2	TGTGCCAGCTCGCTTTGGGGCGGGGGGGCTCGGGAGACCCAGTACTTC	CASSLWGGGARETQYF
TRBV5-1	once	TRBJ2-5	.	TGCGCCAGCAGGGACCCGCGGGGGACCCAGTACTTC	CASRDPRGTQYF
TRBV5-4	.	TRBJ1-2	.	TGTGCCAGCACCACCCAGGGCTTAGGGGACTATGGCTACACCTTC	CASTTQGLGDYGYTF
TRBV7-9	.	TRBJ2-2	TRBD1	TGTGCCAGCAGCTCCGGGACAGGGACCACCGGGGAGCTGTTTTTT	CASSSGTGTTGELFF